The 20 T cell receptor beta chains presented below share a single source sample, sequenced in a study of blood T cell repertoires in COVID-19. The method was immunoSEQ multiplex PCR; TCRdb's version includes in-frame clones alone and lacks a portion of them. The table includes about 330,000 clones, 92% detected once. Sequenced sample: PBMCs or T cells enriched from blood (not recorded which). The source is a woman aged 25 to 39 who had recovered from COVID-19.

The CDR3 sequence is CASSVLDTLAKNIQYF. The CDR3 DNA is TGTGCCAGTAGCGTCTTGGACACCTTAGCCAAAAACATTCAGTACTTC. The V call is TRBV19, the J call TRBJ2-4, with D maybe TRBD1 (5 bases). The CDR3 is made up of 16 amino acids. CDR1 is LNHDA, CDR2 SQIVND, per germline (reference sequence). Deletions cut 6 bases from V and 0 bases from J, with 15 bases between.

V gene TRBV28 combines with J gene TRBJ2-7; D remains unclear. V was trimmed by 6 bases and J by 1 base, leaving 16 bases between them. The CDR3 spans 15 residues. Germline CDR1 MDHEN, CDR2 SYDVKM. As DNA, the CDR3 is TGTGCCAGCAGGGGTATTGAGGATTTGTCCTACGAGCAGTACTTC. Translating it yields CASRGIEDLSYEQYF.

The chain joins TRBV5-1 to TRBJ2-1, with TRBD2 matching over 13 bases. The CDR3 is made up of 17 amino acids. V gave up 3 bases and J gave up 0 bases; unmatched junction bases: 3. Per germline, CDR1 SGHRS and CDR2 YFSETQ. CDR3 sequence reads: CASSWTSGRSSYNEQFF. The CDR3 DNA reads as TGCGCCAGCAGCTGGACTAGCGGGAGAAGCTCCTACAATGAGCAGTTCTTC.

The genes are TRBV28 and TRBJ1-2; 7 nucleotides align to TRBD1. Trimming removed 3 bases from V and 2 bases from J; junction bases left unmatched: 3. The CDR3 is 14 residues long. Germline V gene sequence: CDR1 MDHEN, CDR2 SYDVKM. The CDR3 region has the DNA TGTGCCAGCAGTTTGGGCAGGGGGAACTATGGCTACACCTTC. Translating it yields CASSLGRGNYGYTF.

The genes are TRBV10-3 and TRBJ2-1; 13 bases align to TRBD2. CDR1 and CDR2 (germline): ENHRY, SYGVKD. The CDR3 is 14 residues long. With 6 bases clipped from V and 7 bases from J, the junction kept 3 bases outside the gene matches. CDR3 residues: CAISTSGGGNEQFF. In nucleotides, the CDR3 is TGTGCCATCAGCACTAGCGGGGGGGGGAATGAGCAGTTCTTC.

About this clone: This sample also contains other DNA sequences that code for the same CDR3. V usage is TRBV9 and J usage is TRBJ1-1; maybe TRBD1 (5 bases). The germline V gene has CDR1 SGDLS and CDR2 YYNGEE. V was pared by 1 base and J by 4 bases, with 11 bases between. This CDR3 is 14 amino acids long. DNA for the CDR3: TGTGCCAGCAGCGTATCCGGGGGGAGCACTGAAGCTTTCTTT. Translation: CASSVSGGSTEAFF. The full variable domain, with the rest looked up from reference TRBV9 and TRBJ1-1, is DSGVTQTPKHLITATGQRVTLRCSPRSGDLSVYWYQQSLDQGLQFLIQYYNGEERAKGNILERFSAQQFPDLHSELNLSSLELGDSALYFCASSVSGGSTEAFFGQGTRLTVV.

Here the CDR3 reads CASSFLRNGEAFF. CDR3 DNA: TGTGCCAGCAGCTTCCTCCGGAACGGGGAAGCTTTCTTT. This rearrangement joins TRBV5-6 to TRBJ1-1, with unresolved D. The CDR3 is made up of 13 amino acids. Trimming removed 2 bases at V and 8 bases at J, with 13 bases between. Germline V gene lookup returns CDR1 SGHDT and CDR2 YYEEEE.

The chain is built from TRBV11-3 and TRBJ2-1; 9 positions match TRBD2. V lost 7 bases and J lost 7; bases outside the gene matches: 14. The CDR3 length is 16 residues. CDR1 is SGHNT and CDR2 is YENEEA in the germline V gene. The CDR3 reads CASTDYRSGGENEQFF. In DNA, the CDR3 is TGTGCCAGCACCGACTATCGTAGCGGGGGTGAGAATGAGCAGTTCTTC.

A word on this clone: This CDR3 is also generated by other DNA sequences in the sample. The chain joins TRBV6-2 or TRBV6-3 to TRBJ2-1; no definite D call. This CDR3 comprises 12 residues. CDR1 MNHEY and CDR2 SVGEGT come from the germline V gene. The V gene lost 2 bases and the J gene lost 9 bases, with 8 bases spanning the gap. The CDR3 sequence is CASSYRVGEQFF. CDR3 nucleotides: TGTGCCAGCAGTTACCGTGTCGGTGAGCAGTTCTTC.

V usage is TRBV21-1 and J usage is TRBJ1-1. TRBV21-1 is classified as a pseudogene. CDR3 size: 16 residues. Written as DNA, the CDR3 is TGTGCCAGCAGCCCCGGGGGGTCCTGTTCTTTTTCTTGTGCTTTCTTT. This codes for CASSPGGSCSFSCAFF.

The rearrangement links TRBV6-2 or TRBV6-3 to TRBJ2-7, with D maybe TRBD2 (6 bases). The germline gives CDR1 MNHEY, CDR2 SVGEGT. V was shortened by 0 bases and J by 2 bases, with 14 bases between the two germline ends. CDR3 length: 16 amino acids. CDR3 DNA sequence: TGTGCCAGCAGTTACTCGTCCAGCGGGCATACCTACGAGCAGTACTTC. Protein sequence: CASSYSSSGHTYEQYF.

DNA for the CDR3: TGTGCCAGCACCTCGAGCCCCCAGGGGTCGGCCAATGAGCAGTTCTTC. Translating gives CASTSSPQGSANEQFF. V usage is TRBV18 and J usage is TRBJ2-1; tentatively, D is TRBD1 (6 bases). This CDR3 comprises 16 residues. With 8 bases removed from V and 6 bases from J, the gap between germline ends came to 23 bases. Germline loops: CDR1 KGHSH, CDR2 LQKENI.

The rearrangement joins TRBV4-1 to TRBJ2-7, with D unclear. Germline lookup yields CDR1 MGHRA and CDR2 YSYEKL. The V gene lost 1 base and the J gene lost 7 bases, with 17 bases spanning the gap. CDR3 length: 15 amino acids. The CDR3 nucleotides read TGCGCCAGCAGCCAAGGTTTCAGGTCCTCTGGGGAGCAGTACTTC. Its protein is CASSQGFRSSGEQYF.

The chain carries TRBV2 and TRBJ1-6, with D maybe TRBD1 (5 bases). Germline values: CDR1 SNHLY, CDR2 FYNNEI. The CDR3 totals 14 residues. The V end lost 0 bases, the J end lost 10 bases, and 10 bases lay between the germline ends. CDR3 DNA: TGTGCCAGCAGTGAAGCAGGGGTAAGGTCACCCCTCCACTTT. Residues: CASSEAGVRSPLHF.

The genes are TRBV19 and TRBJ2-2; D gene uncertain. Germline assignment: CDR1 LNHDA and CDR2 SQIVND (reference sequence). The germline V and J ends were trimmed by 5 bases and 0 bases, with 10 bases remaining between them. This CDR3 contains 15 residues. The CDR3 spells CASSSADTNTGELFF. The CDR3 coding sequence is TGTGCCAGTAGTTCGGCAGACACGAACACCGGGGAGCTGTTTTTT.

V is TRBV6-5 and J is TRBJ2-4; D may be TRBD2 (5 bases). Trimming cost V 7 bases and J 0 bases, with 13 bases left between them. This CDR3 contains 15 residues. From germline, CDR1 is MNHEY and CDR2 SVGAGI. CDR3 sequence reads: CASTGSQLAKNIQYF. Written as DNA, the CDR3 is TGTGCCAGCACGGGGTCTCAACTAGCCAAAAACATTCAGTACTTC.

The rearrangement links TRBV3-1 (or the pseudogene TRBV3-2) to TRBJ1-1; TRBD1 matches 7 bases. Germline V gene sequence: CDR1 LGHDT, CDR2 YNNKEL (reference sequence). CDR3 length: 15 amino acids. V was clipped by 6 bases and J by 1 base; unmatched bases: 8. Here the CDR3 reads CASRAKDRENTEAFF. The CDR3 nucleotides read TGTGCCAGCAGGGCTAAAGACAGGGAGAACACTGAAGCTTTCTTT.

The chain employs TRBV5-4 and TRBJ1-1; D uncertain. Trimming shortened V by 0 bases and J by 1 base, and 16 bases separated the two germline ends. Germline V gene data show CDR1 as SGHNT and CDR2 as YYREEE (reference sequence). CDR3 length: 17 amino acids. CDR3 sequence reads: CASSLDMSVLENTEAFF. The CDR3 DNA reads TGTGCCAGCAGCTTGGATATGAGCGTTTTAGAGAACACTGAAGCTTTCTTT.

This clone was seen once. V and J are TRBV25-1 and TRBJ1-3; no clear D. From germline, CDR1 is MGHDK and CDR2 SYGVNS. This CDR3 region has 15 residues. V lost 8 bases and J 0 bases, leaving 14 bases between the germline ends. CDR3 loop: CASSPPGTSGNTIYF. CDR3 DNA sequence: TGTGCCAGCTCTCCACCGGGTACCTCTGGAAACACCATATATTTT.

This CDR3 is CASSLWASGGAEQFF. In DNA form, the CDR3 reads TGTGCCAGCAGTTTGTGGGCTAGCGGGGGAGCTGAGCAGTTCTTC. The rearrangement uses TRBV28 and TRBJ2-1; 10 bases align to TRBD2. Losses at the gene ends were 3 bases for V and 9 bases for J; bases not matched to a gene: 8. Looked up from germline, CDR1 is MDHEN and CDR2 is SYDVKM. The CDR3 is made up of 15 amino acids.